These T cell receptor beta chains were read from a single sample in a study of blood T cell repertoires in COVID-19. TCRdb keeps only in-frame clones here, not all; method: immunoSEQ multiplex PCR. Here the sample spans 95,000 to 150,000 clones, 86% being singletons. The sample consisted of peripheral blood. The receptors stem from a man in his forties with acute or convalescent COVID-19. CDR3s include the opening cysteine and the closing phenylalanine or tryptophan. A D gene is named only where the DNA matches it firmly. Size is stated for part of the rows, as once, few or many counts, or as a class when the clone is expanded.

d_call,v_call,j_call,clone_size,cdr3_length,cdr3_nt,cdr3_aa
NA,TRBV6-5,TRBJ2-5,NA,15,TGTGCCAGCAGTTACTCGCCAGGGACAAGAGAGACCCAGTACTTC,CASSYSPGTRETQYF
TRBD2,TRBV6-1,TRBJ2-5,NA,17,TGTGCCAGCAGTGCTCCAGCGGGAGGGACATACCAAGAGACCCAGTACTTC,CASSAPAGGTYQETQYF
NA,TRBV19,TRBJ1-1,NA,14,TGTGCCAGTAGTGTCAGGGAATTGAACACTGAAGCTTTCTTT,CASSVRELNTEAFF
NA,TRBV3-1/TRBV3-2,TRBJ2-5,NA,12,TGTGCCAGCAGCCAACTCCAAGAGACCCAGTACTTC,CASSQLQETQYF
NA,TRBV7-9,TRBJ2-7,NA,15,TGTGCCAGCAGCTTAGACTCCCCGAGCTCCTACGAGCAGTACTTC,CASSLDSPSSYEQYF
NA,TRBV4-1,TRBJ2-5,NA,15,TGCGCCAGCAGCCAATTCCCGAGCTACGTGGAGACCCAGTACTTC,CASSQFPSYVETQYF
TRBD2,TRBV27,TRBJ2-1,NA,16,TGTGCCAGCAGTACAGGACTGGCCCGGGAGGACAATGAGCAGTTCTTC,CASSTGLAREDNEQFF
TRBD1,TRBV5-4,TRBJ1-1,NA,14,TGTGCCAGCAGCTCGACAGGGTTAGGAACTGAAGCTTTCTTT,CASSSTGLGTEAFF
NA,TRBV7-2,TRBJ1-5,NA,13,TGTGCCAGCAGCTCACAACCTAATCAGCCCCAGCATTTT,CASSSQPNQPQHF
NA,TRBV7-6,TRBJ1-3,NA,17,TGTGCCAGCAGCTTAGAGTCGGGACACCTCTCTGGAAACACCATATATTTT,CASSLESGHLSGNTIYF
NA,TRBV23-1,TRBJ2-7,NA,15,TGCGCCAGCAGTCCTTCCTGGACAGTCCGCTACGAGCAGTACTTC,CASSPSWTVRYEQYF
TRBD1,TRBV5-1,TRBJ1-2,NA,14,TGCGCCAGCAGCCGGACAGGGAGCAACTATGGCTACACCTTC,CASSRTGSNYGYTF
NA,TRBV18,TRBJ1-5,NA,15,TGTGCCAGCTCACCTGTGGCGGGGGCGGGTCAGCCCCAGCATTTT,CASSPVAGAGQPQHF
TRBD1,TRBV27,TRBJ1-5,NA,16,TGTGCCAGCAGTCAGACAGGGAGAGGGAGCAATCAGCCCCAGCATTTT,CASSQTGRGSNQPQHF
TRBD2,TRBV6-5,TRBJ2-7,NA,13,TGTGCCAGCAGTTTGGGACTAGGCTACGAGCAGTACTTC,CASSLGLGYEQYF
NA,TRBV29-1,TRBJ1-1,once,14,TGCAGCGTTGATGGGGGGGTCCTAAACACTGAAGCTTTCTTT,CSVDGGVLNTEAFF
TRBD1,TRBV19,TRBJ1-5,NA,13,TGTGCCAGTAGCCAAACCTCTAGGACAGGGGGCCATTTT,CASSQTSRTGGHF
NA,TRBV6-2/TRBV6-3,TRBJ1-1,NA,16,TGTGCCAGCAGTTACCGGGACACCAGATTGAACACTGAAGCTTTCTTT,CASSYRDTRLNTEAFF